These T cell receptor beta chains were read from a single sample in a study of T cell responses to AZD1222 COVID-19 vaccine. Measured with immunoSEQ multiplex PCR; TCRdb has only the in-frame clones, and not every one. Among 95,000 to 100,000 clones, about 86% were seen once, and the ten largest hold approximately 1.3%. The specimen comprised peripheral blood, sampled on day 0 of AZD1222 vaccination. The source of these receptors is an adult in good health. The CDR3 runs from the conserved cysteine through the conserved F or W. D genes are given only for firm matches. Clone size, where shown, is once, few, many, or a class for clones that have expanded.

DNA	CDR3	size	V	J	D
TGTGCCAGCAGCTCGACAGCCTTGAACACTGAAGCTTTCTTT	CASSSTALNTEAFF	once	TRBV9	TRBJ1-1	.
TGTGCCAGCAGACCTTTAAGGTTCTCGGGACGTATAGCTAACTATGGCTACACCTTC	CASRPLRFSGRIANYGYTF	few	TRBV28	TRBJ1-2	.
TGTGCCAGCAGCATCCCGCCTCTCTCCTACGAGCAGTACTTC	CASSIPPLSYEQYF	.	TRBV5-5	TRBJ2-7	.
TGTGCCAGCAGTTACTCTTATCAAGGCGAAGCTTTCTTT	CASSYSYQGEAFF	.	TRBV6-5	TRBJ1-1	.
TGTGCCAGCAGTTCCTCTGGGGCCAACGTCCTGACTTTC	CASSSSGANVLTF	.	TRBV6-4	TRBJ2-6	.
TGTGCCAGCAGCCAAAGCGGACAGGGGCGAGGTAATTCACCCCTCCACTTT	CASSQSGQGRGNSPLHF	.	TRBV4-2	TRBJ1-6	TRBD1
TGTGCCAGTAGTCTTGGCGGTTCTATGGGCTACACCTTC	CASSLGGSMGYTF	.	TRBV19	TRBJ1-2	.
TGTGCCAGCAGCCAGACGGTTAACTATGGCTACACCTTC	CASSQTVNYGYTF	few	TRBV7-2	TRBJ1-2	.
TGTGCCAGCAGCGGGGCGGGAGGCCTTGGGACGCAGTATTTT	CASSGAGGLGTQYF	.	TRBV9	TRBJ2-3	TRBD2
TGTGCCAGTAGTATAGGGGCGACCCTCAGCAATCAGCCCCAGCATTTT	CASSIGATLSNQPQHF	.	TRBV19	TRBJ1-5	.
TGTGCCAGCAGCCACCTCCGGGGGACCACAGATACGCAGTATTTT	CASSHLRGTTDTQYF	.	TRBV5-6	TRBJ2-3	.
TGTGCCAGTCTCAGGGTCCCCACAGATACGCAGTATTTT	CASLRVPTDTQYF	.	TRBV7-9	TRBJ2-3	.
TGTGCCAGCAGCCTCCCGGACAGGGCTGGCTACACCTTC	CASSLPDRAGYTF	.	TRBV28	TRBJ1-2	TRBD1
TGCAGTGCTAGTAGACAGGGGAACGAGCAGTACTTC	CSASRQGNEQYF	few	TRBV20-1	TRBJ2-7	TRBD1
TGTGCCAGCAGCGCAGCAGGTATAGCCAAAAACATTCAGTACTTC	CASSAAGIAKNIQYF	.	TRBV5-4	TRBJ2-4	.
TGTGCCAGCAGCCCTGCGGGGGGGGTCGTCAACTACGAGCAGTACTTC	CASSPAGGVVNYEQYF	.	TRBV7-9	TRBJ2-7	TRBD2
TGCGCCAGCAGCCAGTTTCTAGTTAGCTACGAGCAGTACTTC	CASSQFLVSYEQYF	.	TRBV4-3	TRBJ2-7	.
TGTGCCAGTAGCGGATCGGCGGGAGGGCGGGATGAGCAGTTCTTC	CASSGSAGGRDEQFF	once	TRBV19	TRBJ2-1	TRBD2
TGTGCCAGTAGTCTCCCGGGAGGCCCTACGTCCAATGAGCAGTTCTTC	CASSLPGGPTSNEQFF	.	TRBV19	TRBJ2-1	TRBD2
TGTGCCACCAGTGTAGGGGGAGACACCGGGGAGCTGTTTTTT	CATSVGGDTGELFF	.	TRBV24-1	TRBJ2-2	.
TGTGCCAGCAGTCCAGGGACAGGGGTCTATGGCTACACCTTC	CASSPGTGVYGYTF	.	TRBV6-1	TRBJ1-2	TRBD1
TGTGCCAGCTCCAACGGGACAGTCCCCTACGAGCAGTACTTC	CASSNGTVPYEQYF	.	TRBV9	TRBJ2-7	TRBD1
TGTGCCAGCAGCTTAGGGGCGGGGACAGGGGAAGAGACCCAGTACTTC	CASSLGAGTGEETQYF	.	TRBV7-8	TRBJ2-5	TRBD1
TGTGCCACCAGTCCGGGACAGGGGGTATCTGGGGCCAACGTCCTGACTTTC	CATSPGQGVSGANVLTF	.	TRBV24-1	TRBJ2-6	TRBD1
TGTGCCAGCAGTGACGAGGCGGGCGGACGTGCCTACGAGCAGTACTTC	CASSDEAGGRAYEQYF	.	TRBV6-1	TRBJ2-7	.
TGTGCCAGCAGCCACGAAGGACTGAATAACTATGGCTACACCTTC	CASSHEGLNNYGYTF	few	TRBV3-1/TRBV3-2	TRBJ1-2	.
TGTGCCAGCAGTTTAAGGGTGACCTCCGGGCAGTACTTC	CASSLRVTSGQYF	few	TRBV12-3/TRBV12-4	TRBJ2-7	.
TGTGCCAGCAGTGGACAGGGGACCCGGTTTAACACTGAAGCTTTCTTT	CASSGQGTRFNTEAFF	.	TRBV28	TRBJ1-1	TRBD1
TGTGCCAGCAGCGCGATGGGGGCTATGAATGAGCAGTTCTTC	CASSAMGAMNEQFF	.	TRBV14	TRBJ2-1	.
TGTGCCAGCAGCTGGGGACAGGTCTCCTACGAGCAGTACTTC	CASSWGQVSYEQYF	.	TRBV11-2	TRBJ2-7	TRBD1
TGTGCCAGTAGCCCGGGACAGCCTAATTCACCCCTCCACTTT	CASSPGQPNSPLHF	once	TRBV19	TRBJ1-6	TRBD1
TGTGCCAGCAGCCAAGATTTGAGGCCGACTGAAGCTTTCTTT	CASSQDLRPTEAFF	.	TRBV14	TRBJ1-1	.
TGTGCCAGCACTCTTGGGGCCATCTACGAGCAGTACTTC	CASTLGAIYEQYF	.	TRBV6-5	TRBJ2-7	.
TGTGCCAGCAGCGTCCAGGGGGGGGCACAAGAGACCCAGTACTTC	CASSVQGGAQETQYF	few	TRBV7-9	TRBJ2-5	.
TGCAGCGTTGAATCCCCCACAGGCAGGTACGAGCAGTACTTC	CSVESPTGRYEQYF	few	TRBV29-1	TRBJ2-7	.
TGTGCCAGCAGAAGAGAGGTGGATGGCTACACCTTC	CASRREVDGYTF	.	TRBV12-3/TRBV12-4	TRBJ1-2	.
TGTGCCAGCAGCTGGGCTTCCGGGACAGGGGGCGGTCAGCCCCAGCATTTT	CASSWASGTGGGQPQHF	.	TRBV7-2	TRBJ1-5	TRBD1
TGTGCCAGCAGTTTAAGTCAGCCCCAGCATTTT	CASSLSQPQHF	.	TRBV28	TRBJ1-5	.
TGTGCCAGCAGCCCCGTGGGTCCCGGGACGGCTTCCGGTGAGCAGTTCTTC	CASSPVGPGTASGEQFF	.	TRBV3-1/TRBV3-2	TRBJ2-1	.
TGTGCCAGCAGTTCCGCTAGCGACTACGAGCAGTACTTC	CASSSASDYEQYF	.	TRBV27	TRBJ2-7	.
TGTGCCAGCAGCGAACTAGGGAGTAGCTATGGCTACACCTTC	CASSELGSSYGYTF	few	TRBV7-9	TRBJ1-2	.
TGTGCCAGCAGTGAACAGTATTCCCGCTACGAGCAGTACTTC	CASSEQYSRYEQYF	.	TRBV2	TRBJ2-7	.
TGTGCCAGCAGTTTCCGACAGGGAGAAACTGAAGCTTTCTTT	CASSFRQGETEAFF	.	TRBV27	TRBJ1-1	TRBD1
TGTGCCAGCAGCTTAGAAGGGGCCGGGGAGCTGTTTTTT	CASSLEGAGELFF	few	TRBV7-8	TRBJ2-2	.
TGCGCCAGCAGCCAAGATACAAGCAGAGGAAATTCACCCCTCCACTTT	CASSQDTSRGNSPLHF	.	TRBV4-1	TRBJ1-6	.
TGTGCCAGAAGCTTAGGATCGGGAAGTGGAGACTCCTATAATTCACCCCTCCACTTT	CARSLGSGSGDSYNSPLHF	.	TRBV7-5	TRBJ1-6	.
TGTGCCAGTAGTATTCTGGAAATGAAGAGCAATCAGCCCCAGCATTTT	CASSILEMKSNQPQHF	.	TRBV19	TRBJ1-5	.
TGTGCCAGCGTTTCCACAGGGGCGAACACTGAAGCTTTCTTT	CASVSTGANTEAFF	.	TRBV7-9	TRBJ1-1	TRBD1
TGTGCCAGCAGGAATCCGACCCTTAACTATGGCTACACCTTC	CASRNPTLNYGYTF	.	TRBV9	TRBJ1-2	.
TGCGCCAGCAGCTTTAGACTAGCGGGATTTTCCGGGGAGCTGTTTTTT	CASSFRLAGFSGELFF	.	TRBV5-1	TRBJ2-2	TRBD2
TGTGCCATCAGGGCCTCGGGAGGCCTGAATCAGCCCCAGCATTTT	CAIRASGGLNQPQHF	once	TRBV10-3	TRBJ1-5	.
TGTGCCAGCAGCTTAAGGGGAGGTCAGCCCCAGCATTTT	CASSLRGGQPQHF	.	TRBV7-2	TRBJ1-5	.
TGTGCCAGCAGCCTCCAGCGGTCCTACAATGAGCAGTTCTTC	CASSLQRSYNEQFF	.	TRBV3-1/TRBV3-2	TRBJ2-1	.
TGTGCCTGGAGGGGGGCGGGGAGCAATCAGCCCCAGCATTTT	CAWRGAGSNQPQHF	.	TRBV30	TRBJ1-5	.
TGTGCCAGTAGTACAGGCGGGAGGTATGAGACCCAGTACTTC	CASSTGGRYETQYF	.	TRBV19	TRBJ2-5	TRBD2
TGTGCCTGGACTAGCGGGCTTACAGATACGCAGTATTTT	CAWTSGLTDTQYF	.	TRBV30	TRBJ2-3	TRBD2
TGTGCCAGCAGCTTGCCCGGAATGAACACTGAAGCTTTCTTT	CASSLPGMNTEAFF	once	TRBV5-6	TRBJ1-1	.
TGTGCCAGCAGCTTTTCCAGGGCGGGCACCGGGGAGCTGTTTTTT	CASSFSRAGTGELFF	once	TRBV5-6	TRBJ2-2	.
TGTGCCAGCAGCGCACAGGGACAGGGGAACACTGAAGCTTTCTTT	CASSAQGQGNTEAFF	.	TRBV9	TRBJ1-1	TRBD1
TGTGCCAGCTCACCAAGACAGGGGGCTTTAACTGAAGCTTTCTTT	CASSPRQGALTEAFF	.	TRBV18	TRBJ1-1	TRBD1